What follows is one TCR beta chain and its context. Its antigen is not known. This entry is derived from a study of T cell responses to AZD1222 COVID-19 vaccine. The table came from immunoSEQ multiplex PCR; TCRdb's copy has only in-frame clones and leaves some out. Among roughly 100,000 clones listed, about 90% were seen once. Findings and caveats of the study: Seropositive AZD1222 recipients at baseline numbered only five or six.

Germline V gene sequence: CDR1 MNHEY, CDR2 SVGEGT. This CDR3 contains 12 residues. The V end was cut by 8 bases, the J end by 4 bases, with 12 bases between. The TCR was taken from an adult who received the AZD1222 COVID-19 vaccine. V usage is TRBV6-2 or TRBV6-3 and J usage is TRBJ2-7, with D perhaps TRBD1 (5 bases). The material sequenced was peripheral blood, taken 28 days after the second AZD1222 dose. As DNA, the CDR3 is TGTGCCAGCGGCCAGGGCTCGTACGAGCAGTACTTC. This sequence encodes CASGQGSYEQYF.